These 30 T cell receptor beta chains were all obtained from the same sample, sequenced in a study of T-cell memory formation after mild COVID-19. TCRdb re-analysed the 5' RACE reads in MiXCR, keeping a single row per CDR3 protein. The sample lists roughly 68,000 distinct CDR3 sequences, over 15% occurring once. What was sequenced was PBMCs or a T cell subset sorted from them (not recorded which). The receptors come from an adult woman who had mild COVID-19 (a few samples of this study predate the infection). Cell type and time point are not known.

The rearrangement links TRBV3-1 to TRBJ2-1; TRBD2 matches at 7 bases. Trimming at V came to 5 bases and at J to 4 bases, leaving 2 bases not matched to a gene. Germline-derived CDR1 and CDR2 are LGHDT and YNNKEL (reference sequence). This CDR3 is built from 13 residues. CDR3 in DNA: TGTGCCAGCAGCGAAGCGGGGTACAATGAGCAGTTCTTC. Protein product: CASSEAGYNEQFF.

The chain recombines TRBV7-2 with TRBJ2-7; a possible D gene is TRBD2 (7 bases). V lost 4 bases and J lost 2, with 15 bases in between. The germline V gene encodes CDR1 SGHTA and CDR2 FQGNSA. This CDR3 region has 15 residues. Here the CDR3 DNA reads TGTGCCAGCAGCTGGCGTCGGGGGGCCGCCTACGAGCAGTACTTC. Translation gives CASSWRRGAAYEQYF. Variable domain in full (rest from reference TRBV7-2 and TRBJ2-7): GAGVSQSPSNKVTEKGKDVELRCDPISGHTALYWYRQSLGQGLEFLIYFQGNSAPDKSGLPSDRFSAERTGGSVSTLTIQRTQQEDSAVYLCASSWRRGAAYEQYFGPGTRLTVT.

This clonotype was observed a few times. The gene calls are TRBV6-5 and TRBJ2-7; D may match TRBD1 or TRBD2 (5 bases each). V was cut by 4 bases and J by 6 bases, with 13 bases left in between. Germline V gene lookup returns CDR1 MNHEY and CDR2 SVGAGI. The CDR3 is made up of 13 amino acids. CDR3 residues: CASSLGVGSEQYF. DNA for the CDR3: TGTGCCAGCAGTTTGGGGGTAGGGAGCGAGCAGTACTTC.

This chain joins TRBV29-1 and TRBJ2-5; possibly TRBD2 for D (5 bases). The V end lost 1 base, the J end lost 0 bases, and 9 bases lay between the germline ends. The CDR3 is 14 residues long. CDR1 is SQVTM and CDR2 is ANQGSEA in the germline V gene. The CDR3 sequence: CSVEVPGYQETQYF. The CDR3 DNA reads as TGCAGCGTTGAAGTACCGGGGTACCAAGAGACCCAGTACTTC. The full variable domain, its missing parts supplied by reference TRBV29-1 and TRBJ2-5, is SAVISQKPSRDICQRGTSLTIQCQVDSQVTMMFWYRQQPGQSLTLIATANQGSEATYESGFVIDKFPISRPNLTFSTLTVSNMSPEDSSIYLCSVEVPGYQETQYFGPGTRLLVL.

The CDR3: CASSTRTREGTDTQYF. CDR3 in DNA: TGTGCCAGTAGTACCCGGACTAGAGAGGGAACAGATACGCAGTATTTT. V is TRBV19 and J is TRBJ2-3; 7 bases map to TRBD2. With V trimmed by 4 bases and J by 3 bases, 10 bases remained unmatched. This CDR3 spans 16 amino acids. The V gene's germline CDR1 is LNHDA and CDR2 SQIVND (reference sequence).

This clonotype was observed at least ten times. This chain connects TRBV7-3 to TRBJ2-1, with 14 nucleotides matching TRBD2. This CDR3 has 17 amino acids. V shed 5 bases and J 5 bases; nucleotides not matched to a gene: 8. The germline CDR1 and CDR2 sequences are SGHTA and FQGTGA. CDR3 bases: TGTGCCAGCAGCCCGACTAGCGGGGGGGCTAGCGACAATGAGCAGTTCTTC. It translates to CASSPTSGGASDNEQFF.

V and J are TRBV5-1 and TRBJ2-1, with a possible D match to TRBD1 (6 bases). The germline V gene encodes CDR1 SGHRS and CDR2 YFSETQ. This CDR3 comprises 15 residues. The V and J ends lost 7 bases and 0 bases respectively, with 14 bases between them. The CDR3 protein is CASSPDSSSYNEQFF. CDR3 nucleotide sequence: TGCGCCAGCTCCCCGGACAGCTCCTCCTACAATGAGCAGTTCTTC.

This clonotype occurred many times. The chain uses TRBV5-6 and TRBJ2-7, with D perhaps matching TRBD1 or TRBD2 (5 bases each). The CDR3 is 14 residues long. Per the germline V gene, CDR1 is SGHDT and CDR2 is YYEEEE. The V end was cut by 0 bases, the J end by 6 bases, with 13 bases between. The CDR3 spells CASSLGLPGTEQYF. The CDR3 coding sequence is TGTGCCAGCAGCTTGGGCCTTCCAGGGACCGAGCAGTACTTC.

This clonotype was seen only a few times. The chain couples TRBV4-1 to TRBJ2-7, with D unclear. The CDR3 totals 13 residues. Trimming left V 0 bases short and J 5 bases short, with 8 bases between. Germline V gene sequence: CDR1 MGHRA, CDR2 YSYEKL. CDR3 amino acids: CASSQDWADEQYF. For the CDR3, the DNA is TGCGCCAGCAGCCAAGATTGGGCAGACGAGCAGTACTTC.

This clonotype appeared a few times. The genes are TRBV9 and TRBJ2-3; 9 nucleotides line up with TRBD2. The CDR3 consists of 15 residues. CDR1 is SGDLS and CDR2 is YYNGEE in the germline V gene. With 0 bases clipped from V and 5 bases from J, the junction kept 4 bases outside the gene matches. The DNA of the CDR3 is TGTGCCAGCAGCGTAGGGGGTAGCGGGGGAGATACGCAGTATTTT. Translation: CASSVGGSGGDTQYF.

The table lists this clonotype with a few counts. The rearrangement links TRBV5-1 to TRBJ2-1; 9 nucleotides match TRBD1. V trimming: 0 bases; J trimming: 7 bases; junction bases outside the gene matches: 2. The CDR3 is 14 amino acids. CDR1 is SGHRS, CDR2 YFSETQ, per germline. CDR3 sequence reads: CASSLAGTGNEQFF. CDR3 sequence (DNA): TGCGCCAGCAGCTTGGCCGGGACAGGGAATGAGCAGTTCTTC.

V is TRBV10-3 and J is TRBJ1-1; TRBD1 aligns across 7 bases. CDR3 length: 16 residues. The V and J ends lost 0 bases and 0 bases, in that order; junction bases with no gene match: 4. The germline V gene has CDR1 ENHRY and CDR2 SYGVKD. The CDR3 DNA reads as TGTGCCATCAGTGAGTCGACAGGGCGCTTGAACACTGAAGCTTTCTTT. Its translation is CAISESTGRLNTEAFF.

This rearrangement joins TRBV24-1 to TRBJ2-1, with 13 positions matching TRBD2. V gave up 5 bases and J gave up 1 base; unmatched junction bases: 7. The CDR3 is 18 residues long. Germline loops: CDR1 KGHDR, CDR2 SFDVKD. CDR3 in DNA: TGTGCCACCAGTGGTACTAGCGGGGGGGCGACGTCCTACAATGAGCAGTTCTTC. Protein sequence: CATSGTSGGATSYNEQFF.

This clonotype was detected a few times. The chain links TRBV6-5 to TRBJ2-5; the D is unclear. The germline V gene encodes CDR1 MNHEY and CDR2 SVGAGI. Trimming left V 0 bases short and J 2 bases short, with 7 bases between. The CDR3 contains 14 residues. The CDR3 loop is CASSYSWRQETQYF. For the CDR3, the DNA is TGTGCCAGCAGTTACTCATGGAGACAAGAGACCCAGTACTTC.

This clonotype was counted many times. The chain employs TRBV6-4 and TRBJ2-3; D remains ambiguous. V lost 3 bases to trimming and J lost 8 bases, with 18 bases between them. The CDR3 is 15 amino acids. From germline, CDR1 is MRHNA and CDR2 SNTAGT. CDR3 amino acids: CASSEGSGGRGTQYF. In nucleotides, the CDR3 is TGTGCCAGCAGTGAAGGGTCAGGTGGACGCGGTACGCAGTATTTT.

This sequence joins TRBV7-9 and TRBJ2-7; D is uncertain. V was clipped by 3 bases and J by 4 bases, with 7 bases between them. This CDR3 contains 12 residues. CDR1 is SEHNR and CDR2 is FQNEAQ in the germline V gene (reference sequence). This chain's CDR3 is CASSFAEYEQYF. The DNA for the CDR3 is TGTGCCAGCAGCTTCGCAGAATACGAGCAGTACTTC.

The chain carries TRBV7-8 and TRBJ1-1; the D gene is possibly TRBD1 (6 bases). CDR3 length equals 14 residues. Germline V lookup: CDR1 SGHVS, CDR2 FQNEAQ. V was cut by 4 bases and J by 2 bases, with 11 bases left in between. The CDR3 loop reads CASSSTGTNTEAFF. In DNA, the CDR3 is TGTGCCAGCAGCTCTACAGGGACTAACACTGAAGCTTTCTTT.

The CDR3 here is CATSDPGQGAVQETQYF. As DNA, the CDR3 is TGTGCCACCAGTGACCCCGGACAGGGGGCCGTCCAAGAGACCCAGTACTTC. The chain joins TRBV24-1 to TRBJ2-5; 11 nucleotides agree with TRBD1. V lost 4 bases, J lost 1 base, and 7 bases stayed unmatched. The CDR3 loop spans 17 amino acids. Per the germline V gene, CDR1 is KGHDR and CDR2 is SFDVKD.

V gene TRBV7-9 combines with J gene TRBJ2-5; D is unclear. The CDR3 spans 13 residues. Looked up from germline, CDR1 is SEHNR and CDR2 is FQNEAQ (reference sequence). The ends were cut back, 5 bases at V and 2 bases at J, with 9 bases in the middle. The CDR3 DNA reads TGTGCCAGCAGCGGCTACCAACAAGAGACCCAGTACTTC. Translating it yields CASSGYQQETQYF.

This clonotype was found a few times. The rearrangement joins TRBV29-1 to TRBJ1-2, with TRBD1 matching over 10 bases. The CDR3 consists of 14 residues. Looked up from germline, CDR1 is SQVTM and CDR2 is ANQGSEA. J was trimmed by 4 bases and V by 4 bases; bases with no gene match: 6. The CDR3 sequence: CSVGGTGEGYGYTF. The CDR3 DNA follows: TGCAGCGTTGGAGGGACAGGGGAAGGCTATGGCTACACCTTC. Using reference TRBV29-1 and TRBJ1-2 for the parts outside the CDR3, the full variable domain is SAVISQKPSRDICQRGTSLTIQCQVDSQVTMMFWYRQQPGQSLTLIATANQGSEATYESGFVIDKFPISRPNLTFSTLTVSNMSPEDSSIYLCSVGGTGEGYGYTFGSGTRLTVV.

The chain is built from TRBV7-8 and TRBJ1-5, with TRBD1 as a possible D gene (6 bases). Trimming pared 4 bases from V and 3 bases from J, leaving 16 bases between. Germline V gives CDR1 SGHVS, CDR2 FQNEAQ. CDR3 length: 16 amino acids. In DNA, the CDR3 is TGTGCCAGCAGCTCGGCCGGGGGGCATTACAATCAGCCCCAGCATTTT. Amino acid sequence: CASSSAGGHYNQPQHF.

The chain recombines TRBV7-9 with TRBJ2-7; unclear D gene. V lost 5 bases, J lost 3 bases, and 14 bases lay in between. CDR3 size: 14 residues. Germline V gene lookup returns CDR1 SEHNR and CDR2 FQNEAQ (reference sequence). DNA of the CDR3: TGTGCCAGCAGCCTTAAGGACCGCCGCTACGAGCAGTACTTC. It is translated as CASSLKDRRYEQYF.

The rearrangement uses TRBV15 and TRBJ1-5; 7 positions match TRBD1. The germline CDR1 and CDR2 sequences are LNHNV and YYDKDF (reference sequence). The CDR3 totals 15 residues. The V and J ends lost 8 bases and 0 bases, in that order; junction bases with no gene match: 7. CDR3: CATRRDSYSNQPQHF. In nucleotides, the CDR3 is TGTGCCACCCGTAGGGACAGCTATAGCAATCAGCCCCAGCATTTT.

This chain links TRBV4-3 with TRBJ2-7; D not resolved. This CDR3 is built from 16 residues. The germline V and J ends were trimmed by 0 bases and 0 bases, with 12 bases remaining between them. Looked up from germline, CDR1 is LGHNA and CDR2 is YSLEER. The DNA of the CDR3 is TGCGCCAGCAGCCAAGATCTGCGGACGAGCTCCTACGAGCAGTACTTC. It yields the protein CASSQDLRTSSYEQYF.

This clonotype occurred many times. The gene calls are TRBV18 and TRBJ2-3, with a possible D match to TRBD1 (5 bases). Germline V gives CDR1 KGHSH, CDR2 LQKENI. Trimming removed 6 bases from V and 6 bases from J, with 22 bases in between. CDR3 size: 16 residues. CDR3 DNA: TGTGCCAGCTCTCCAGGGCCACCTGCACCCCCTGATACGCAGTATTTT. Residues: CASSPGPPAPPDTQYF.

The CDR3 here is CASSLDHGLAGDAESRGTQYF. For the CDR3, the DNA is TGTGCCAGCAGCTTAGATCATGGACTAGCGGGGGACGCCGAATCAAGAGGGACCCAGTACTTC. This chain joins TRBV11-2 and TRBJ2-5; TRBD2 agrees at 13 bases. After removal of 0 bases from V and 7 bases from J, the junction contained 20 bases not matched to a gene. CDR1 and CDR2 (germline): SGHAT, FQNNGV. The CDR3 spans 21 residues.

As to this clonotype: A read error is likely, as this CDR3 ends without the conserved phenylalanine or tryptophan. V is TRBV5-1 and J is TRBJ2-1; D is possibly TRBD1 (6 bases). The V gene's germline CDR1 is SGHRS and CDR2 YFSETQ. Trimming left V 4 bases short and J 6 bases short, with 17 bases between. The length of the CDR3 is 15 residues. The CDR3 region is CASSPGDAEANEQFL. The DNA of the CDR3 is TGCGCCAGCAGCCCAGGGGACGCCGAGGCCAATGAGCAGTTCTTA.

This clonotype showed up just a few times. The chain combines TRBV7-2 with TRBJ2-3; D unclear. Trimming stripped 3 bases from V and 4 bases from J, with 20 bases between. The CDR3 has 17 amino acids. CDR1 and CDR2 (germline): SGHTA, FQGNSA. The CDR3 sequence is CASSFAYTDPNADTQYF. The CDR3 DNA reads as TGTGCCAGCAGCTTTGCGTACACGGATCCAAACGCAGATACGCAGTATTTT.

The chain's CDR3 is CASSRDRVGYTF. CDR3 DNA sequence: TGTGCCAGCAGTCGTGACAGGGTTGGCTACACCTTC. The rearrangement links TRBV6-2 or TRBV6-3 to TRBJ1-2; 7 bases align to TRBD1. This CDR3 has 12 amino acids. V was pared by 5 bases and J by 7 bases, with 4 bases of the junction left unmatched. Germline-derived CDR1 and CDR2 are MNHEY and SVGEGT.

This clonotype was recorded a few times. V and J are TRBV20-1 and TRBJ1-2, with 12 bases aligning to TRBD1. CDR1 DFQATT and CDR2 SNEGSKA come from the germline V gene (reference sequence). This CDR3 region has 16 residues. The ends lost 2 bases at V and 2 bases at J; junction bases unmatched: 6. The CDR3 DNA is TGCAGTGCTAGAAGATTAGGGACAGGGGGCAACTATGGCTACACCTTC. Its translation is CSARRLGTGGNYGYTF.